The source of this T cell receptor beta chain is a study of T cells after yellow fever vaccination. Study outcomes and limitations: Of the clonotypes, a small share occurred in both CD4 and CD8 compartments.

The CDR3 has 14 residues. Trimming removed 3 bases from V and 0 bases from J, with 12 bases in between. The germline V gene encodes CDR1 SQVTM and CDR2 ANQGSEA. Template switching with 5'RACE generated the TCR cDNA and added a universal primer site and UMIs. TCRdb itself ran the 5' RACE reads through MiXCR, one entry per CDR3 protein. The table lists 300,000 or so distinct CDR3 sequences, under 15% of them singletons. On this clonotype: The antigen is unknown.

Material: CD4+ T cells sorted from PBMCs, obtained 45 days after the yellow fever booster vaccination. The receptor comes from a young man who received the YFV17D yellow fever vaccine. The rearrangement joins TRBV29-1 to TRBJ2-7; D is unclear. For the CDR3, the DNA is TGCAGCGTTGATCTGGGTTCCAGCTCCTACGAGCAGTACTTC. Translation gives CSVDLGSSSYEQYF.